One T cell receptor beta chain is described in this entry. Its antigen remains unidentified. The germline V gene encodes CDR1 LGHDT and CDR2 YNNKEL (reference sequence). The CDR3 has 21 residues. V was shortened by 4 bases and J by 0 bases, with 29 bases between the two germline ends. This entry is derived from a study of blood T cells in healthy people across ages. Overall study results and limits: Considered underestimates were the diversity estimates obtained from one million T cells.

It was with a sample-barcoded 5' primer and a J-beta primer mix that a second PCR of roughly 7 to 12 cycles was run. TCRdb called the 5' RACE reads again in MiXCR, with one record for every CDR3 protein. This sample has about 620,000 distinct CDR3 sequences, with more than 45% found just once. The V and J genes are TRBV3-1 and TRBJ2-3; possibly TRBD2 for D (6 bases). This receptor was taken from a woman of 80 years or more in good health. The source material was blood. For the CDR3, the DNA is TGTGCCAGCAGCCCCTTTGGGGGGAGACTAAGCGGGCAGCCTAGCACAGATACGCAGTATTTT. Amino acid sequence: CASSPFGGRLSGQPSTDTQYF.